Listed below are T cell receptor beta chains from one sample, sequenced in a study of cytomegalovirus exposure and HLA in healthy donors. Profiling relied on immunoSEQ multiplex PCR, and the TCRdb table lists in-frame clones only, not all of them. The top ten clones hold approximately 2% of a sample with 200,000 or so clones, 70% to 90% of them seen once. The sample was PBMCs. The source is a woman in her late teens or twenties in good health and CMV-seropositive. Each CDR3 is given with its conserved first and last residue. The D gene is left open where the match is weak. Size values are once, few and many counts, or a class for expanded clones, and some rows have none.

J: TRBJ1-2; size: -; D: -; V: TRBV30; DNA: TGTGCCTGGAGTCTGATGGCAGTCTATGGCTACACCTTC; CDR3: CAWSLMAVYGYTF
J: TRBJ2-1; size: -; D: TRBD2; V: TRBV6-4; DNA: TGTGCCAGCAGCACCGGGGGGGCAGGCTCCTACAATGAGCAGTTCTTC; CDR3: CASSTGGAGSYNEQFF
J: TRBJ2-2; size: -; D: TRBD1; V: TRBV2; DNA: TGTGCCACCCCGACAGGGAACGGGGAGCTGTTTTTT; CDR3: CATPTGNGELFF
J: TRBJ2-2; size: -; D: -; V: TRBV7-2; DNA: TGTGCCAGCAGTCCCCTCAGGATTCCCGGGGAGCTGTTTTTT; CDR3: CASSPLRIPGELFF
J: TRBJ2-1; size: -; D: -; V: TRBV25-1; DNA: TGTGCCAGCGTTAAGGGGTACAATGAGCAGTTCTTC; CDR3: CASVKGYNEQFF
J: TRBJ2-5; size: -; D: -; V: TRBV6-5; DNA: TGTGCCAGCAGCAGGGGTCGGTCCCAAGAGACCCAGTACTTC; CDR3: CASSRGRSQETQYF
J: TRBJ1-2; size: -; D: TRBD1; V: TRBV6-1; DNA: TGTGCCAGCATTAACCGGGACAGCTATGGCTACACCTTC; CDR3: CASINRDSYGYTF
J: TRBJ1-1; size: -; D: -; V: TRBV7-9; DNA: TGTGCCAGCAGCTTTCAGATCATGAACACTGAAGCTTTCTTT; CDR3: CASSFQIMNTEAFF
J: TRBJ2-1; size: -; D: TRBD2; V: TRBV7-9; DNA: TGTGCCAGCAGCCCCCCGGGCGGGGGGGTATACAATGAGCAGTTCTTC; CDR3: CASSPPGGGVYNEQFF
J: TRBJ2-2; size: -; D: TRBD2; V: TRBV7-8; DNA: TGTGCCAGCAGCTTAAGACGTACGGGACTAGCGGCTAATTGGGAGCTGTTTTTT; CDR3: CASSLRRTGLAANWELFF
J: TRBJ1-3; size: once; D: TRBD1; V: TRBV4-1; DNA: TGCGCCAGCAGCCCATGGGGCAGGGGGGAGGGAAACACCATATATTTT; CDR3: CASSPWGRGEGNTIYF
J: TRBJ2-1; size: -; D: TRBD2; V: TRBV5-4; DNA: TGTGCCAGCAGCCCAACTAGCGGGGGGGCGAATGAGCAGTTCTTC; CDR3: CASSPTSGGANEQFF
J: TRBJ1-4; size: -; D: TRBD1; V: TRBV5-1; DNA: TGCGCCAGCAGTGGACAGGGGGATCTGACTAATGAAAAACTGTTTTTT; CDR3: CASSGQGDLTNEKLFF
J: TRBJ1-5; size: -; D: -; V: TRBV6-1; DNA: TGTGCCAGCAGTCCCCTAGATCAGCCCCAGCATTTT; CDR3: CASSPLDQPQHF
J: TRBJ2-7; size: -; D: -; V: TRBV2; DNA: TGTGCCAGCACCGTAGGGGCCTACGAGCAGTACTTC; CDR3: CASTVGAYEQYF
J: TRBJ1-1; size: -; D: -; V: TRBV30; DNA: TGTGCCTGGAGGGGGGGGGAAAAGACGAACACTGAAGCTTTCTTT; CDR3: CAWRGGEKTNTEAFF
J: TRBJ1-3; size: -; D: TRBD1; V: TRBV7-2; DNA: TGTGCCAGCAGCCCCCGACAGGGGGGAAACACCATATATTTT; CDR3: CASSPRQGGNTIYF
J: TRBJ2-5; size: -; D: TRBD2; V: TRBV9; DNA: TGTGCCAGCAGCGTAGAAGCGGGGAGCCTCCAAGAGACCCAGTACTTC; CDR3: CASSVEAGSLQETQYF
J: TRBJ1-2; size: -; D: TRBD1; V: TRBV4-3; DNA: TGCGCCAGCAGCCAAGCCAGGGGGCATGGCTACACCTTC; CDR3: CASSQARGHGYTF
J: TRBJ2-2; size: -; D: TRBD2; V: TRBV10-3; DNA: TGTGCCATCAGCTCCGGTGTGACTAGCGGGGGGGCCCGGGAGCTGTTTTTT; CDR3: CAISSGVTSGGARELFF
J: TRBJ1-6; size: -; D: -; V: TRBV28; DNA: TGTGCCAGCAGTTTCGCAGTGAGGAGGAGGAATTCACCCCTCCACTTT; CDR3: CASSFAVRRRNSPLHF
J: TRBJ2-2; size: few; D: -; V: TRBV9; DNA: TGTGCCAGCAGCTCATACACCGGGGAGCTGTTTTTT; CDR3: CASSSYTGELFF
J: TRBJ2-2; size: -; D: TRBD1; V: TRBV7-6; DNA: TGTGCCAGCAGCTTAGCGGGACAGGCCTCGAGGGGGGAGCTGTTTTTT; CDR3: CASSLAGQASRGELFF
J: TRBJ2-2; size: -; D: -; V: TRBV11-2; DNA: TGTGCCAGCAGCTCAATAAAGGGGTTTGCCGGGGAGCTGTTTTTT; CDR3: CASSSIKGFAGELFF
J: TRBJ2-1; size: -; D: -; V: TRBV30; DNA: TGTGCCTGGAGTGTACTGGCGGAGAATGAGCAGTTCTTC; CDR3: CAWSVLAENEQFF
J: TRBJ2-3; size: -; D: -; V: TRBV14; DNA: TGTGCCAGCAGCCAAAGACTGGGTAGCTCAGATACGCAGTATTTT; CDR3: CASSQRLGSSDTQYF
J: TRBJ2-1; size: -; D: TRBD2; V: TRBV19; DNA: TGTGCCAGTAGTATGACTAGCGGGAGTCAAAATGAGCAGTTCTTC; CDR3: CASSMTSGSQNEQFF
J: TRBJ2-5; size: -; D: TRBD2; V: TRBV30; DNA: TGTGCCTGGAGTCTACGGGGGGTTGCTCTTGAGACCCAGTACTTC; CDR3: CAWSLRGVALETQYF
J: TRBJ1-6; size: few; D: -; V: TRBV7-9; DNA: TGTGCCAGCAGCTTAGGGGAGGGCCAGTCCCCCCTCCACTTT; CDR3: CASSLGEGQSPLHF
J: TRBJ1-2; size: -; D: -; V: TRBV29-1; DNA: TGCAGCGTTGAAGGGGGCCCACATACTAACTATGGCTACACCTTC; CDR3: CSVEGGPHTNYGYTF
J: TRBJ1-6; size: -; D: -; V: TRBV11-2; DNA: TGTGCCAGCAGCTTAGGGGAGGCAAATTCACCCCTCCACTTT; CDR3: CASSLGEANSPLHF
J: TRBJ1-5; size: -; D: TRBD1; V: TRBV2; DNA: TGTGCCAGCAGTGGAATGACAGGGGGCTTGCGGCCCCAGCATTTT; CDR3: CASSGMTGGLRPQHF
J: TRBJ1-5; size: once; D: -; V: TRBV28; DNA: TGTGCCAGCAGTTTGGGGAGGAACAATCAGCCCCAGCATTTT; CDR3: CASSLGRNNQPQHF
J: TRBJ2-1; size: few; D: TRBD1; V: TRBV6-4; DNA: TGTGCCAGCAGTGGCGGACAGGGTGGGTCTGAGCAGTTCTTC; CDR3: CASSGGQGGSEQFF
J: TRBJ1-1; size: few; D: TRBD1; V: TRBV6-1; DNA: TGTGCCAGCAGGGGCGCCGGGACAGGGTCCACTGAAGCTTTCTTT; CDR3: CASRGAGTGSTEAFF
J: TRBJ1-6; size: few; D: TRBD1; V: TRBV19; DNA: TGTGCCAGTAGACCTAAGGGACAGCTCAATAATTCACCCCTCCACTTT; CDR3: CASRPKGQLNNSPLHF
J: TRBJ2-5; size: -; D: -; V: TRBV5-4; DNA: TGTGCCAGCAGCTTGTCAGCAGGGCAGGAGACCCAGTACTTC; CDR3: CASSLSAGQETQYF
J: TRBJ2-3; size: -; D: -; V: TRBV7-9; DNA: TGTGCCAGCACCCCGGCGGGGGCACTTGGCACAGATACGCAGTATTTT; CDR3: CASTPAGALGTDTQYF
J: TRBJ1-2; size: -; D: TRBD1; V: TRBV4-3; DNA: TGCGCCAGCAGCCAAGAATACTTTGGACAGGGACCCTACACCTTC; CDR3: CASSQEYFGQGPYTF
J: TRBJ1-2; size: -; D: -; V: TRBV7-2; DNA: TGTGCCAGCAGCTTAGAAGACGGACTTTATGGCTACACCTTC; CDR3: CASSLEDGLYGYTF
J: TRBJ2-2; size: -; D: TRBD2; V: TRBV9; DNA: TGTGCCAGCAGCGATAGCGGGGGGCCTTCGAACACCGGGGAGCTGTTTTTT; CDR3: CASSDSGGPSNTGELFF
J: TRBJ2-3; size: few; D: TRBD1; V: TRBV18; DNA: TGTGCCAGCTCCGGGACAGGGGGCACAGATACGCAGTATTTT; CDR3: CASSGTGGTDTQYF
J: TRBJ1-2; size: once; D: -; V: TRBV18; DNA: TGTGCCAGCTCACCGGAGACAGACCCTAATAACTATGGCTACACCTTC; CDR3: CASSPETDPNNYGYTF
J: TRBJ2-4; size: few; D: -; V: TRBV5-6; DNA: TGTGCCAGCAGCTTAGTCGGCGGAATTAAACAGTACTTC; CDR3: CASSLVGGIKQYF
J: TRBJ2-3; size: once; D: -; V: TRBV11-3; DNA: TGTGCCAGCAGCTTAGGCCACAGGGAAAGCACAGATACGCAGTATTTT; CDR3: CASSLGHRESTDTQYF
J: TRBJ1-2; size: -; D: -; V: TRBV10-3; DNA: TGTGCCATCAGTGAGTCGTACAGGGTCGGCTACACCTTC; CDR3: CAISESYRVGYTF
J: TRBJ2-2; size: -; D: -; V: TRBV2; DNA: TGTGCCAGCAGTGTGTCCCCCGGGGAAAACACCGGGGAGCTGTTTTTT; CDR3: CASSVSPGENTGELFF
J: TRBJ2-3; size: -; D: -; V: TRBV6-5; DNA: TGTGCCAGCAGTCTCTCTCTCACAGATACGCAGTATTTT; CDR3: CASSLSLTDTQYF
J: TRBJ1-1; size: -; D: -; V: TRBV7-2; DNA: TGTGCCAGCAGCTTACACCCAGGTGGAGCTTTCTTT; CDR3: CASSLHPGGAFF
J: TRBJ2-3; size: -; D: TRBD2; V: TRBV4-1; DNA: TGCGCCAGCAGCCGGTCAAGCGGGGGGGCTCTTTGGGAGCAGTATTTT; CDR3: CASSRSSGGALWEQYF
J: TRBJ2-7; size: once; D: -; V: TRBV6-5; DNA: TGTGCCAGCAGTTACTCTGGAGGCGTCAACGAGCAGTACTTC; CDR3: CASSYSGGVNEQYF